The 7 T cell receptor beta chains presented below share a single source sample, sequenced in a study of a mutant IDH1 vaccine in newly diagnosed glioma (dated by TCRdb to about 2021). What the time point label conveys for this sample: week 35, safety follow-up. Every vaccine dose consisted of 300 ug of a 20-mer mutant IDH1 peptide in Montanide, administered subcutaneously together with topical imiquimod. Library construction relied on the immunoSEQ multiplex PCR assay. This is the immuneACCESS table as TCRdb keeps it, with only in-frame sequences that have V and J called. A part of the clones is gone; compared with another copy, unresolved V genes explain less than half, and the rest is unexplained. This sample has tens of thousands of clones in its table, and almost 85% of those were observed once. The ten largest make up 10% to 15% of the sample. Their cognate antigens are unknown. The source was PBMCs, collected from a glioma patient whose treatment included an IDH1 peptide vaccine. The receptors were sampled from a man aged 18 to 29 with glioma.

The chain uses TRBV7-6 and TRBJ2-2, with 9 bases fitting TRBD1. Germline V gene lookup returns CDR1 SGHVS and CDR2 FNYEAQ. The CDR3 is 17 residues long. J was trimmed by 1 base and V by 5 bases; bases with no gene match: 8. CDR3 residues: CASSRTGTGWNTGELFF. The CDR3, as DNA: TGTGCCAGCAGCCGGACCGGGACAGGGTGGAACACCGGGGAGCTGTTTTTT. The whole variable domain, filled in from reference TRBV7-6 and TRBJ2-2, reads GAGVSQSPRYKVTKRGQDVALRCDPISGHVSLYWYRQALGQGPEFLTYFNYEAQQDKSGLPNDRFSAERPEGSISTLTIQRTEQRDSAMYRCASSRTGTGWNTGELFFGEGSRLTVL.

The chain recombines TRBV6-6 with TRBJ2-7, with a tentative D call TRBD1 (6 bases). The germline V and J ends were trimmed by 4 bases and 0 bases, with 13 bases remaining between them. The CDR3 spans 15 residues. The germline V gene encodes CDR1 MNHNY and CDR2 SVGAGI (reference sequence). CDR3 sequence reads: CASSSFTGSSYEQYF. The CDR3 DNA follows: TGTGCCAGCAGTTCGTTTACAGGGAGCTCCTACGAGCAGTACTTC.

V is TRBV4-3 and J is TRBJ2-2; 11 bases are shared with TRBD2. V shed 1 base and J 3 bases; nucleotides not matched to a gene: 4. CDR3 length: 17 amino acids. Germline V lookup: CDR1 LGHNA, CDR2 YSLEER. This CDR3 reads CASSQVSGGVYTGELFF. In nucleotides, the CDR3 is TGCGCCAGCAGCCAAGTTAGCGGGGGGGTGTACACCGGGGAGCTGTTTTTT.

In its sample, this clone was seen a few times. The chain couples TRBV6-6 to TRBJ1-1; TRBD1 is a possible D gene (5 bases). Germline-derived CDR1 and CDR2 are MNHNY and SVGAGI (reference sequence). Trimming stripped 5 bases from V and 11 bases from J, with 12 bases between. This CDR3 spans 11 amino acids. For the CDR3, the DNA is TGTGCCAGCAGTGGGACGCCGGGGGCTTTCTTT. It codes for CASSGTPGAFF.

The chain employs TRBV5-4 and TRBJ2-7, with D hard to call. Between the trimmed V and J ends, which lost 4 bases and 2 bases, there was a span of 13 bases. CDR1 and CDR2 (germline): SGHNT, YYREEE (reference sequence). The CDR3 length is 14 residues. This chain's CDR3 is CASSLSSNPYEQYF. The CDR3, as DNA: TGTGCCAGCAGCCTATCAAGCAACCCCTACGAGCAGTACTTC.

This chain joins TRBV7-9 and TRBJ1-2; no firm D call. This CDR3 spans 15 amino acids. V lost 5 bases, J lost 3 bases, and 16 bases lay in between. The germline V gene has CDR1 SEHNR and CDR2 FQNEAQ (reference sequence). The CDR3 DNA reads as TGTGCCAGCAGCCCAGCAGGTGCGAAGTACTATGGCTACACCTTC. Translated: CASSPAGAKYYGYTF.

This chain connects TRBV28 to TRBJ2-5; D is uncertain. There are 11 residues in the CDR3. V lost 5 bases, J lost 1 base, and 2 bases lay in between. From germline, CDR1 is MDHEN and CDR2 SYDVKM. The CDR3 protein is CASSPQETQYF. The DNA for the CDR3 is TGTGCCAGCAGTCCCCAAGAGACCCAGTACTTC.